This passage covers 2 T cell receptor beta chains from one sample sequenced in a study of tumor-infiltrating lymphocytes in primary liver carcinoma. The researchers produced TCR beta cDNA from approximately 460 ng total RNA with a constant-region primer. Employing slightly modified ARM-PCR, three nested multiplex PCR rounds were run, and these gave rise to the TCR beta libraries. The two initial PCR rounds, around 10 cycles each, used TRBV1-TRBV30 forward and C-beta reverse primers. MiXCR, applied by TCRdb to the multiplex PCR reads, yields one record per CDR3 protein. The sample lists approximately 190,000 distinct CDR3 sequences, around 81% occurring once. Co-extracted RNA and DNA came from roughly 20-30 mg of unsorted bulk tissue. The sequencing sample was made of tumor tissue from primary liver carcinoma. The receptor source for this set is a man aged 35-49 years with primary liver carcinoma and hepatitis B virus infection.

Concerning this clonotype: Germline is not matched at one junction end, which may reflect a read error. CDR3 nucleotides: TGCAGCGTGGGCTTAGGAAGCACATATACACAGTATTTT. This codes for CSVGLGSTYTQYF. The rearrangement links TRBV29-1 to TRBJ2-3; D unresolved. The CDR3 has 13 amino acids. The germline V gene has CDR1 SQVTM and CDR2 ANQGSEA.

The chain links TRBV7-9 to TRBJ1-1, with no clear D. CDR3 length equals 13 residues. CDR1 is SEHNR, CDR2 FQNEAQ, per germline (reference sequence). V was trimmed by 2 bases and J by 7 bases, leaving 11 bases between them. The CDR3 DNA sequence: TGTGCCAGCAGCTTAAGTAGGCTGGGTGAAGCTTTCTTT. Its translation: CASSLSRLGEAFF.